One sample yielded the 29 T cell receptor beta chains listed below, sequenced in a study of shared clonotypes between healthy human individuals. Clones were sequenced by immunoSEQ multiplex PCR, and TCRdb holds only the in-frame ones, with some missing. The sample consists of 2 million or so clones, about 95% of them appearing once. Sequenced: naive CD4+ T cells sorted from blood. Noted subset: CD45RA+ positively selected. These receptors all come from a man between 18 and 29 years old in good health.

The chain links TRBV12-5 to TRBJ2-7; 8 bases line up with TRBD1. CDR3 length: 14 amino acids. Germline trimming cut 7 bases from V and 4 bases from J; bases unmatched to any gene: 9. Per the germline V gene, CDR1 is LGHNT and CDR2 is FRNRAP. The CDR3 sequence is CASALGQGGYEQYF. The DNA of the CDR3 is TGTGCTAGTGCCCTCGGACAGGGCGGGTACGAGCAGTACTTC.

V and J are TRBV7-2 and TRBJ1-1, with TRBD1 identical over 9 bases. In germline, CDR1 is SGHTA, CDR2 FQGNSA. This CDR3 contains 15 residues. After removal of 3 bases from V and 4 bases from J, the junction contained 6 bases not matched to a gene. The CDR3 DNA is TGTGCCAGCAGCTTCTTCACAGGGGGCGGCACTGAAGCTTTCTTT. Protein product: CASSFFTGGGTEAFF.

Turning to this clone: Other nucleotide sequences from this sample produce the same CDR3. J is TRBJ2-3 and V is TRBV5-4; D unresolved. This CDR3 has 13 amino acids. Germline CDR1 reads SGHNT; CDR2 reads YYREEE (reference sequence). The V gene lost 1 base and the J gene lost 6 bases, with 9 bases spanning the gap. Here the CDR3 DNA reads TGTGCCAGCAGCTTGACCGGCTCCGATACGCAGTATTTT. Its translation: CASSLTGSDTQYF.

In DNA form, the CDR3 reads TGCGCCAGCAGCCAAGCGGCCTGGGGGACTAGATTTCCTACGCAGTATTTT. As protein: CASSQAAWGTRFPTQYF. The chain joins TRBV4-1 to TRBJ2-3, with 8 bases fitting TRBD2. The J segment lost 8 bases and the V segment lost 1 base, leaving 14 bases of the junction unmatched. The germline V gene encodes CDR1 MGHRA and CDR2 YSYEKL. The CDR3 runs 17 residues.

The chain joins TRBV6-1 to TRBJ1-6; 7 bases fit TRBD1. The germline V gene has CDR1 MNHNS and CDR2 SASEGT. CDR3 length equals 15 residues. Unmatched junction bases numbered 3, after V lost 2 bases and J lost 5 bases. The CDR3 sequence: CASSEIDRDNSPLHF. The CDR3 DNA reads TGTGCCAGCAGTGAAATAGACAGGGATAATTCACCCCTCCACTTT.

The DNA of the CDR3 is TGTGCCAGCAGGGCGGGACTAGCGGGAGTCTCTTTCTTC. Protein sequence: CASRAGLAGVSFF. The V and J genes are TRBV7-2 and TRBJ2-1, with 14 nucleotides matching TRBD2. Looked up from germline, CDR1 is SGHTA and CDR2 is FQGNSA. The CDR3 contains 13 residues. V shed 6 bases, J shed 16 bases, and the junction held 8 bases outside the gene matches.

The chain carries TRBV10-3 and TRBJ2-5, with D maybe TRBD2 (7 bases). The CDR3 contains 15 residues. Trimming removed 2 bases from V and 3 bases from J, with 13 bases in between. In germline, CDR1 is ENHRY, CDR2 SYGVKD. The CDR3, as DNA: TGTGCCATCAGTGAGGGGGGGGCCCTAAAAGAGACCCAGTACTTC. Translation gives CAISEGGALKETQYF.

The V and J genes are TRBV11-3 and TRBJ2-7; TRBD1 matches 8 bases. The J segment lost 2 bases and the V segment lost 4 bases, leaving 1 base of the junction unmatched. This CDR3 spans 13 amino acids. Per germline, CDR1 SGHNT and CDR2 YENEEA. The CDR3 protein is CASSSTGAYEQYF. The CDR3 DNA sequence: TGTGCCAGCAGCTCGACAGGGGCCTACGAGCAGTACTTC.

This chain connects TRBV30 to TRBJ1-3; TRBD1 matches at 9 bases. The germline V gene has CDR1 GTSNPN and CDR2 SVGIG (reference sequence). The J segment lost 7 bases and the V segment lost 5 bases, leaving 6 bases of the junction unmatched. This CDR3 is built from 13 residues. The CDR3: CAWGTGSKNTIYF. The CDR3 DNA reads as TGTGCCTGGGGGACAGGGTCCAAGAACACCATATATTTT.

Comments on this clone: This may be a read error: a much more frequent sequence differs by one nucleotide. This same CDR3 is encoded by further DNA sequences in the sample. This chain uses TRBV5-1 with TRBJ2-7; 7 nucleotides line up with TRBD1. This CDR3 spans 13 amino acids. Looked up from germline, CDR1 is SGHRS and CDR2 is YFSETQ. The J segment lost 2 bases and the V segment lost 3 bases, leaving 2 bases of the junction unmatched. The CDR3 nucleotides are TGCGCCAGCAGCTCGGGACAGACCTACGAGCAGTACTTC. Encoded protein: CASSSGQTYEQYF.

The genes are TRBV9 and TRBJ2-2; unclear D gene. The CDR3 spans 14 residues. Trimming stripped 0 bases from V and 5 bases from J, with 8 bases between. CDR1 and CDR2 (germline): SGDLS, YYNGEE. The CDR3 here is CASSVAVDTGELFF. CDR3 coding DNA: TGTGCCAGCAGCGTAGCGGTAGATACCGGGGAGCTGTTTTTT.

CDR3 protein: CASSLAPTTRYNEQFF. CDR3 sequence (DNA): TGCGCCAGCAGCTTGGCCCCCACGACACGCTACAATGAGCAGTTCTTC. This rearrangement joins TRBV5-1 to TRBJ2-1; D is unresolved. CDR3 size: 16 residues. Germline CDR1 and CDR2: SGHRS and YFSETQ. The V end lost 0 bases, the J end lost 3 bases, and 13 bases lay between the germline ends. The full variable domain, its missing parts supplied by reference TRBV5-1 and TRBJ2-1, is KAGVTQTPRYLIKTRGQQVTLSCSPISGHRSVSWYQQTPGQGLQFLFEYFSETQRNKGNFPGRFSGRQFSNSRSEMNVSTLELGDSALYLCASSLAPTTRYNEQFFGPGTRLTVL.

The CDR3 here is CASSLAGQPYEQYF. The CDR3 bases are TGCGCCAGCAGCTTGGCCGGACAGCCCTACGAGCAGTACTTC. The V gene is TRBV5-1, the J gene TRBJ2-7, with a weak D call TRBD1 (6 bases). Germline CDR1 SGHRS, CDR2 YFSETQ. V was clipped by 0 bases and J by 2 bases, with 9 bases between them. The CDR3 runs 14 residues.

The chain uses TRBV7-2 and TRBJ2-7; TRBD2 might be the D (6 bases). The CDR3 contains 14 residues. Germline lookup yields CDR1 SGHTA and CDR2 FQGNSA. Trimming took off 3 bases at V and 6 bases at J, with 15 bases between the two ends. Here the CDR3 reads CASSFGGDLGEQYF. The CDR3 DNA is TGTGCCAGCAGCTTTGGCGGGGACCTCGGCGAGCAGTACTTC.

This chain links TRBV7-2 with TRBJ2-1; no definite D call. The CDR3 sequence is 16 residues long. Trimming pared 6 bases from V and 7 bases from J, leaving 22 bases between. CDR1 and CDR2 from the germline V gene are SGHTA and FQGNSA. The CDR3 reads CASRNRASPIGNEQFF. CDR3 DNA sequence: TGTGCCAGCAGGAATAGGGCTAGTCCCATTGGGAATGAGCAGTTCTTC.

This clone appeared a single time. The V gene is TRBV7-8, the J gene TRBJ1-6; the match to TRBD1 covers 9 bases. After removal of 1 base from V and 4 bases from J, the junction contained 2 bases not matched to a gene. Germline-derived CDR1 and CDR2 are SGHVS and FQNEAQ. The CDR3 is made up of 16 amino acids. CDR3 sequence: CASSLVGQGYNSPLHF. The DNA for the CDR3 is TGTGCCAGCAGCTTAGTGGGACAGGGATATAATTCACCCCTCCACTTT.

The table lists this clone with a few counts. CDR3 region: CASSQGQASSPLHF. The CDR3 DNA sequence: TGTGCCAGCAGCCAGGGACAGGCGTCTTCACCCCTCCACTTT. The J gene is TRBJ1-6, the V gene TRBV7-3, with 8 bases matching TRBD1. CDR1 is SGHTA and CDR2 is FQGTGA in the germline V gene. The CDR3 is made up of 14 amino acids. Trimming cost V 5 bases and J 9 bases; bases outside gene matches: 6.

About this clone: The identical CDR3 is also encoded by other nucleotide sequences in the sample. The J gene is TRBJ2-5, the V gene TRBV5-1; no definite D call. Trimming stripped 0 bases from V and 3 bases from J, with 9 bases between. CDR1 is SGHRS, CDR2 YFSETQ, per germline. This CDR3 has 14 residues. CDR3 residues: CASSLGQLEETQYF. Written as DNA, the CDR3 is TGCGCCAGCAGCTTGGGCCAGCTTGAAGAGACCCAGTACTTC.

This chain connects TRBV29-1 to TRBJ2-1; 7 bases fit TRBD1. Per germline, CDR1 SQVTM and CDR2 ANQGSEA. CDR3 length equals 13 residues. V lost 6 bases to trimming and J lost 4 bases; unmatched junction nucleotides: 6. Written as DNA, the CDR3 is TGCAGCGTAGAACCGACAGGGTACAATGAGCAGTTCTTC. It translates to CSVEPTGYNEQFF.

V is TRBV7-2 and J is TRBJ2-3; D is ambiguous. Trimming took 1 base from V and 3 from J, leaving 8 bases between them. The CDR3 length is 14 residues. The germline CDR1 and CDR2 sequences are SGHTA and FQGNSA. The DNA for the CDR3 is TGTGCCAGCAGCTTAGAATTAAGGACAGATACGCAGTATTTT. Translation gives CASSLELRTDTQYF.

This sequence joins TRBV7-2 and TRBJ2-1; D perhaps matches TRBD2 (5 bases). The germline V gene encodes CDR1 SGHTA and CDR2 FQGNSA. V shed 2 bases and J shed 9 bases, with 17 bases lying between them. This CDR3 is 15 amino acids long. CDR3 sequence (DNA): TGTGCCAGCAGCTTATCGGCCACCGAGGGTATTGAGCAGTTCTTC. Translating gives CASSLSATEGIEQFF.

The gene calls are TRBV6-5 and TRBJ1-5; D call uncertain. The CDR3 has 14 residues. Germline V lookup: CDR1 MNHEY, CDR2 SVGAGI. V was shortened by 10 bases and J by 3 bases, with 16 bases between the two germline ends. Here the CDR3 DNA reads TGTGCCACCGACGACATAGCCATCAATCAGCCCCAGCATTTT. As protein: CATDDIAINQPQHF.

This chain uses TRBV28 with TRBJ1-1, with a weak D call TRBD1 (5 bases). Deletions cut 11 bases from V and 3 bases from J, with 16 bases between. Per germline, CDR1 MDHEN and CDR2 SYDVKM. The CDR3 spans 13 residues. This CDR3 reads CAGAGGIDTEAFF. The CDR3 DNA follows: TGTGCCGGCGCCGGGGGAATTGACACTGAAGCTTTCTTT.

In its sample, this clone was seen once. The chain is built from TRBV7-2 and TRBJ1-2; D might be TRBD1 (6 bases). Germline CDR1 reads SGHTA; CDR2 reads FQGNSA. Trimming removed 4 bases at V and 6 bases at J, with 18 bases between. The CDR3 runs to 15 residues. The CDR3 is CASSSDRGRGHGYTF. CDR3 bases: TGTGCCAGCAGCTCGGATCGGGGGCGGGGCCATGGCTACACCTTC. Full variable domain (remainder filled in from reference TRBV7-2 and TRBJ1-2): GAGVSQSPSNKVTEKGKDVELRCDPISGHTALYWYRQSLGQGLEFLIYFQGNSAPDKSGLPSDRFSAERTGGSVSTLTIQRTQQEDSAVYLCASSSDRGRGHGYTFGSGTRLTVV.

The chain uses TRBV5-4 and TRBJ2-2; D is undetermined. CDR1 is SGHNT, CDR2 YYREEE, per germline (reference sequence). The CDR3 has 14 amino acids. V was clipped by 1 base and J by 5 bases, with 9 bases between them. CDR3 region: CASSLIQVTGELFF. The CDR3 bases are TGTGCCAGCAGCTTGATTCAAGTGACCGGGGAGCTGTTTTTT.

In nucleotides, the CDR3 is TGTGCCAGCAGGACAGGGTCCCTCCGGGAGCAGTACTTC. Residues: CASRTGSLREQYF. The rearrangement joins TRBV7-2 to TRBJ2-7; 7 bases agree with TRBD1. The ends lost 6 bases at V and 7 bases at J; junction bases unmatched: 9. CDR1 and CDR2 from the germline V gene are SGHTA and FQGNSA. The CDR3 sequence is 13 residues long.

The rearrangement links TRBV11-2 to TRBJ2-7, with 7 bases lining up with TRBD1. V was clipped by 5 bases and J by 0 bases; unmatched bases: 7. The CDR3 is made up of 15 amino acids. Germline V CDR1 and CDR2: SGHAT, FQNNGV. Written as DNA, the CDR3 is TGTGCCAGCAGCCCAGCGGACAGGCCCTCCTACGAGCAGTACTTC. It specifies CASSPADRPSYEQYF.

The CDR3 loop reads CASSIRSQRTYNSPLHF. In nucleotides, the CDR3 is TGTGCCAGTAGTATACGATCGCAGCGCACCTATAATTCACCCCTCCACTTT. The V call is TRBV19, the J call TRBJ1-6; no definite D call. The germline V gene encodes CDR1 LNHDA and CDR2 SQIVND (reference sequence). The CDR3 covers 17 residues. Trimming cost V 2 bases and J 2 bases, with 13 bases left between them.

This chain joins TRBV11-2 and TRBJ2-5, with 13 bases matching TRBD2. The trim removed 5 bases at V and 1 base at J, leaving 13 bases unmatched. The CDR3 has 19 residues. Germline lookup yields CDR1 SGHAT and CDR2 FQNNGV. The CDR3: CASSLRLAGGRNFQETQYF. The CDR3 region has the DNA TGTGCCAGCAGCCTCCGACTAGCGGGGGGCCGTAATTTCCAAGAGACCCAGTACTTC.